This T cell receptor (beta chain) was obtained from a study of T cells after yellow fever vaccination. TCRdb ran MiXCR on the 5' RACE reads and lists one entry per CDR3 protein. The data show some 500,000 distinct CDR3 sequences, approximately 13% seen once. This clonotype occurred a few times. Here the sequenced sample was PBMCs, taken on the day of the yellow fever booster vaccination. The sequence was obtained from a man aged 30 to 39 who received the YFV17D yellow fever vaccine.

The CDR3 DNA reads as TGTGCCAGCAGCTTGGATTGGGCAGGGAGAAAACTGTTTTTT. This translates into CASSLDWAGRKLFF. The chain recombines TRBV5-5 with TRBJ1-4; perhaps TRBD1 as D (5 bases). This CDR3 spans 14 amino acids. Trimming stripped 0 bases from V and 10 bases from J, with 13 bases between. Germline CDR1 is SGHKS and CDR2 is YYEKEE (reference sequence).